This note documents a single TCR beta chain sequence. No antigen is known for it. No much larger clone exists at a distance of one base, and base qualities are not known. CDR1 and CDR2 were assigned from the germline V gene as SQVTM and ANQGSEA. The CDR3 holds 14 amino acids from the cysteine to the phenylalanine. Only the CDR3 DNA stays, 42 bases, in frame from base 1. Cut back by 3 bases and 3 bases, the V and J ends lie 11 bases apart. The trial excluded patients who had a history of autoimmune disease or who were on systemic immunosuppression. In every dose cohort, peripheral blood was drawn for TCR sequencing at baseline, cycle 4 day 1, and cycle 7 day 1. Samples came from an open-label, multicenter, first-in-human phase I dose-escalation trial of ivuxolimab. Adults with locally advanced or metastatic melanoma, renal cell carcinoma, hepatocellular carcinoma or head and neck squamous cell carcinoma were enrolled in the trial. Before TCR sequencing, CD4+ and CD8+ T cells were separately sorted from peripheral blood.

This record comes from a study of OX40 agonist ivuxolimab in advanced cancers. Concerning the study at large: Ivuxolimab was a fully human IgG2 agonistic monoclonal antibody targeting the costimulatory receptor OX40 (CD134). Intravenous ivuxolimab was administered to patients every 2 weeks at six dose levels: 0.01, 0.1, 0.3, 1.5, 3 and 10 mg/kg. Of the approximately 54 dose-escalation patients, hepatocellular carcinoma was present in approximately 20, melanoma in roughly 15, renal cell carcinoma in 9 and head and neck cancer in 9. In the dose-escalation cohort, approximately 80% of patients were male, and the mean age was around 65 years with a range of about 20 to 80. Prior anti-PD-1, anti-PD-L1 or anti-CTLA-4 therapy was permitted, and checkpoint inhibitors had been received by 40% to 50% of dose-escalation patients. Three dose-escalation patients achieved partial responses, one with hepatocellular carcinoma and two with cutaneous melanoma. Peripheral TCRbeta sequencing was intended to test whether TCR sequence diversity was altered and clonal T-cell expansion was caused by ivuxolimab. The paper describes the monotherapy dose-escalation part (N of about 50 patients) of the phase I trial of ivuxolimab.

Genomic DNA was isolated from the sorted cells so that the TCRbeta CDR3 region could be sequenced. TCRbeta CDR3 regions were sequenced using the immunoSEQ Assay. TCRdb mirrors the immuneACCESS table, restricted to in-frame sequences. Some clones are absent from its copies; in checked studies, under half trace to an unresolved V gene, and the reason for the others is unknown. The sample table records approximately 82,000 clones; about 86% of these occur just once. The ten largest clones represent approximately 0.8% of the sample. The investigation overall reported the following: Antigen specificity was not determined for the clonally expanded peripheral T cells. Low levels of normalized T-cell clonal expansion were also seen in some patients who did not respond. Clonal expansion of both CD4+ and CD8+ blood T cells was observed from baseline to week 6 at doses 0.1 to 3.0 mg/kg. In partial responders in the 0.1-3.0 mg/kg groups, normalized peripheral clonal expansion was found to be among the lowest, especially among CD8+ T cells. After ivuxolimab, expanded clones were on average more numerous among CD8+ T cells than among CD4+ T cells.

The rearrangement combines TRBV29-1 with TRBJ1-4, with the D gene uncertain. The input for sequencing was CD4+ or CD8+ T cells sorted from blood, taken in a trial of the OX40 agonist ivuxolimab. The sequence came from an adult with an advanced solid tumor such as melanoma, head and neck, liver or kidney cancer. The nucleotide sequence reads TGCAGCGTTGAGCTGGACGCGGCTAATGAAAAACTGTTTTTT. Its protein product is CSVELDAANEKLFF.